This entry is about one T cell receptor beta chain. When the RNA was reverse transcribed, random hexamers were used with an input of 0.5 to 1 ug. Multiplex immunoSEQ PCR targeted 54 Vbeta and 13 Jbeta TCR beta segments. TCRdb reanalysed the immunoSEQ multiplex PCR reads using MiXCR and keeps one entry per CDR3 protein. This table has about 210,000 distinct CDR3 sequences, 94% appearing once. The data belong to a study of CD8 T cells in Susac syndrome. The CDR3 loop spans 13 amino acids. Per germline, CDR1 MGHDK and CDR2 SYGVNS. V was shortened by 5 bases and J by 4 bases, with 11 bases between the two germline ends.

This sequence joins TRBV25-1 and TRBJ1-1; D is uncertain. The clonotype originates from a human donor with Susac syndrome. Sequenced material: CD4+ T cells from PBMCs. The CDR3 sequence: CASSPLRATEAFF. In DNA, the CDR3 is TGTGCCAGCAGTCCCCTAAGGGCCACTGAAGCTTTCTTT.